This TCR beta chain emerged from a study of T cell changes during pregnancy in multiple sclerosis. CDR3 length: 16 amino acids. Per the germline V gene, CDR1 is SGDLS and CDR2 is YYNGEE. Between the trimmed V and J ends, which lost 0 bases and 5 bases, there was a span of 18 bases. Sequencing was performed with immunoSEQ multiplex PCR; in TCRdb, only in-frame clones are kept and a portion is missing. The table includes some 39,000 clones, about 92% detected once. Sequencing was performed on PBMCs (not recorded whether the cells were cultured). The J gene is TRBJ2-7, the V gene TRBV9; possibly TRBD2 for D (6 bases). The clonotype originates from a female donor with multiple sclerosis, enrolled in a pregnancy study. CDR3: CASSVEAFRGYDEQYF. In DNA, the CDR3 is TGTGCCAGCAGCGTAGAGGCTTTTCGGGGGTATGACGAGCAGTACTTC.